A single TCR beta chain is shown here with its context. This record comes from a study of shared clonotypes between healthy human individuals. The method was immunoSEQ multiplex PCR; TCRdb's version includes in-frame clones alone and lacks a portion of them. The sample yields over a million clones, roughly 97% seen once. Per germline, CDR1 LNHDA and CDR2 SQIVND (reference sequence). There are 14 residues in the CDR3. V dropped 4 bases and J dropped 1 base, with 11 bases sitting between them. Sequenced: naive CD4+ T cells sorted from blood. Regarding subset: CD45RA+ positively selected. The rearrangement links TRBV19 to TRBJ2-7; D gene uncertain. This receptor was taken from a man aged 30 to 39 in good health. CDR3 sequence: CASSRISSSYEQYF. CDR3 DNA sequence: TGTGCCAGTAGTAGGATCAGCAGTTCCTACGAGCAGTACTTC.